These 5 T cell receptor beta chains share one sample of origin, sequenced in a study of CD8 T cells in ankylosing spondylitis. TCRdb reprocessed the 5' RACE reads with MiXCR, giving one entry per CDR3 protein. Seen here are roughly 230,000 distinct CDR3 sequences, roughly a tenth observed once, and the top ten hold around 2.6%. Source material: blood, either unsorted or a sorted T cell fraction (not recorded which). These receptors originate from a male donor with ankylosing spondylitis or in good health (not recorded which).

This clonotype occurred many times. J is TRBJ2-7 and V is TRBV20-1; D remains ambiguous. Germline loops: CDR1 DFQATT, CDR2 SNEGSKA (reference sequence). V gave up 8 bases and J gave up 6 bases, with 17 bases separating them. The CDR3 is 12 amino acids. CDR3 amino acids: CSPGHRGSEQYF. CDR3 DNA: TGCAGTCCCGGGCACCGTGGATCCGAGCAGTACTTC.

The chain couples TRBV20-1 to TRBJ2-7, with 7 bases identical to TRBD2. Germline assignment: CDR1 DFQATT and CDR2 SNEGSKA (reference sequence). The V segment lost 5 bases and the J segment 1 base; nucleotides outside the gene matches: 5. This CDR3 has 13 amino acids. CDR3 nucleotides: TGCAGTGCTGGGAGCGGGATTTCCTACGAGCAGTACTTC. The encoded protein is CSAGSGISYEQYF.

This clonotype was observed at least ten times. The genes are TRBV7-7 and TRBJ1-4, with D perhaps matching TRBD1 (5 bases). With 1 base removed from V and 4 bases from J, the gap between germline ends came to 7 bases. CDR3 size: 14 residues. Looked up from germline, CDR1 is SSHAT and CDR2 is FNYEAQ (reference sequence). The CDR3 protein is CASSLGGRNEKLFF. The CDR3 DNA is TGTGCCAGCAGCTTAGGGGGACGTAATGAAAAACTGTTTTTT.

This clonotype was counted at least ten times. V usage is TRBV20-1 and J usage is TRBJ1-2; tentative D call: TRBD1 (5 bases). The CDR3 totals 13 residues. The V end was cut by 7 bases, the J end by 5 bases, with 17 bases between. Germline CDR1 DFQATT, CDR2 SNEGSKA (reference sequence). The CDR3 here is CSVRPGARYGYTF. CDR3 nucleotides: TGCAGTGTTCGACCTGGGGCCCGGTATGGCTACACCTTC.

This chain uses TRBV3-1 with TRBJ2-7; either TRBD1 or TRBD2 may supply D (5 bases each). Trimming stripped 5 bases from V and 2 bases from J, with 16 bases between. Germline V gene lookup returns CDR1 LGHDT and CDR2 YNNKEL (reference sequence). The CDR3 totals 15 residues. For the CDR3, the DNA is TGTGCCAGCAGCTTATCCGGGACGGGGCCCTACGAGCAGTACTTC. This translates into CASSLSGTGPYEQYF.